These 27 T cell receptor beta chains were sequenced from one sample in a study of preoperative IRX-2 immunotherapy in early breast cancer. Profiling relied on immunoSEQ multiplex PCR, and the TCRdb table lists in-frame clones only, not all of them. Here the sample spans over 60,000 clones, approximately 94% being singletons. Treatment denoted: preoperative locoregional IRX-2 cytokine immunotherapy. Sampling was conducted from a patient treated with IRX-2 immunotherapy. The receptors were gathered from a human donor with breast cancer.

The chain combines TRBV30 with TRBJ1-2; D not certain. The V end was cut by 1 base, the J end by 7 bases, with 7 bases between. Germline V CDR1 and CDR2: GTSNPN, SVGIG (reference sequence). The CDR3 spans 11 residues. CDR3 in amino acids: CAWSEGGGYTF. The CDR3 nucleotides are TGTGCCTGGAGTGAAGGCGGTGGCTACACCTTC.

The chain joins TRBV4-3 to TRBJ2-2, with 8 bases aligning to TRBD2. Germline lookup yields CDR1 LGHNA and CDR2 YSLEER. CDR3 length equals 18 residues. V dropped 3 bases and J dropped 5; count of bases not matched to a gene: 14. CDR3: CASSQAFGGGLRTGELFF. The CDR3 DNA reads TGCGCCAGCAGCCAGGCTTTCGGGGGGGGCCTTAGGACCGGGGAGCTGTTTTTT.

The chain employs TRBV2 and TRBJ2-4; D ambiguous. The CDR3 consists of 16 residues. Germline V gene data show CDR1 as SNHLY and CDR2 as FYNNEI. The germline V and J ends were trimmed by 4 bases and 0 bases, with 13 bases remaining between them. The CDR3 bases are TGTGCCAGCAGTGTAGGTCAATTTTTAGCCAAAAACATTCAGTACTTC. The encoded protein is CASSVGQFLAKNIQYF.

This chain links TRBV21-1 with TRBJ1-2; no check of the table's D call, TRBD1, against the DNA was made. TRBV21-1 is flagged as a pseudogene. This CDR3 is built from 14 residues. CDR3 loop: CASSTLGAAPGYTF. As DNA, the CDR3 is TGTGCCAGCAGCACCCTAGGGGCAGCCCCTGGCTACACCTTC.

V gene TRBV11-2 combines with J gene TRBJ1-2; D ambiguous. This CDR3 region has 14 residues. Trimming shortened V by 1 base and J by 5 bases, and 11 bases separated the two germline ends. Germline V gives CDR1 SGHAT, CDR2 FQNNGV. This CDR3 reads CASSLARAQYGYTF. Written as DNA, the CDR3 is TGTGCCAGCAGCTTAGCCCGGGCCCAATATGGCTACACCTTC.

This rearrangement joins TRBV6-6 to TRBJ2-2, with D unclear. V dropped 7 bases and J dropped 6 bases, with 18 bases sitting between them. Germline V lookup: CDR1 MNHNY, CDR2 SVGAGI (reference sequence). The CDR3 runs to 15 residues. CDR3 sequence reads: CASISGDFGPGELFF. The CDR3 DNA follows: TGTGCCAGCATCAGTGGAGACTTTGGACCCGGGGAGCTGTTTTTT.

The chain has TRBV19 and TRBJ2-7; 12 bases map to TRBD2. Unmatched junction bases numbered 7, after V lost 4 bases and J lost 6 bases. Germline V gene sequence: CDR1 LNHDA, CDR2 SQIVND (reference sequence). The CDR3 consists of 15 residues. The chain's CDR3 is CASSTRLAGESEQYF. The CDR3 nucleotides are TGTGCCAGTAGTACCAGACTAGCGGGAGAGTCCGAGCAGTACTTC.

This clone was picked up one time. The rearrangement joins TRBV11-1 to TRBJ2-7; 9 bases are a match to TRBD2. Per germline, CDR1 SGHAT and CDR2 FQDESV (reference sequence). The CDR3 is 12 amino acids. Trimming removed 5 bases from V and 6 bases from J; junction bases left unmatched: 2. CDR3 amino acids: CASSGLATEQYF. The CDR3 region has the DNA TGTGCCAGCAGCGGACTAGCGACCGAGCAGTACTTC. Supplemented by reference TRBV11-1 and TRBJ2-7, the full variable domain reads EAEVAQSPRYKITEKSQAVAFWCDPISGHATLYWYRQILGQGPELLVQFQDESVVDDSQLPKDRFSAERLKGVDSTLKIQPAELGDSAMYLCASSGLATEQYFGPGTRLTVT.

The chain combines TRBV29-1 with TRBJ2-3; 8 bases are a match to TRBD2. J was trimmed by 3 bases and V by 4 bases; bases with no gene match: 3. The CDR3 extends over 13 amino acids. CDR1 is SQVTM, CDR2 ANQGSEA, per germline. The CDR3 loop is CSVGAGGTDTQYF. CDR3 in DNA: TGCAGCGTTGGGGCGGGAGGTACAGATACGCAGTATTTT.

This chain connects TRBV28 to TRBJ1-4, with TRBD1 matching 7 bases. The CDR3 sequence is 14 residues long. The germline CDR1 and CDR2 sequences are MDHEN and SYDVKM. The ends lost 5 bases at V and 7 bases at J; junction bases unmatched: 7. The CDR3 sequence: CASSPTGVGEKLFF. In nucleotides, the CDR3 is TGTGCCAGCAGTCCCACAGGGGTGGGTGAAAAACTGTTTTTT.

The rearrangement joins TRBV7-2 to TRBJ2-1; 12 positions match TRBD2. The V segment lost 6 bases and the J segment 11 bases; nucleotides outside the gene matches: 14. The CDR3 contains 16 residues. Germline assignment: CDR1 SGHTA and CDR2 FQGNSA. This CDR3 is CASRKGLLAGGLKQFF. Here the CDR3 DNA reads TGTGCCAGCAGAAAAGGGCTACTAGCGGGGGGCCTTAAGCAGTTCTTC.

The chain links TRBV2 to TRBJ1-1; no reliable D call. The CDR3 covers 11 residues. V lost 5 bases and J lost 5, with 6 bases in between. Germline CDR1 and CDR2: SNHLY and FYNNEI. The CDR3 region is CASSQTTEAFF. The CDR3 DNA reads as TGTGCCAGCAGTCAAACAACTGAAGCTTTCTTT.

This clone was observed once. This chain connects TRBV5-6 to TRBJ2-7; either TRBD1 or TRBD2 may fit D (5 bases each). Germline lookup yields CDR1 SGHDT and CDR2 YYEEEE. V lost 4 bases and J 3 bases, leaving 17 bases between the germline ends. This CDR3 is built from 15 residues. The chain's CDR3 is CASSPAGATRYEQYF. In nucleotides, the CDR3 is TGTGCCAGCAGCCCGGCCGGGGCTACCCGCTACGAGCAGTACTTC.

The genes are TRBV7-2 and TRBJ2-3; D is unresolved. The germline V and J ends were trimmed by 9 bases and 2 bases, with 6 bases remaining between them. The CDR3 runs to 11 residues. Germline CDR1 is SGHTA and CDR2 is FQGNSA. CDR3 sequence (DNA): TGTGCCAGTCGAGCCACAGATACGCAGTATTTT. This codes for CASRATDTQYF.

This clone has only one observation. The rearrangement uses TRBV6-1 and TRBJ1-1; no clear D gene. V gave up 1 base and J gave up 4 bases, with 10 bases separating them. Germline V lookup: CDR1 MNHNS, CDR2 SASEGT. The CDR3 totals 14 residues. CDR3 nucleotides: TGTGCCAGCAGTGAAGTGCGGCACATCACTGAAGCTTTCTTT. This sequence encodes CASSEVRHITEAFF.

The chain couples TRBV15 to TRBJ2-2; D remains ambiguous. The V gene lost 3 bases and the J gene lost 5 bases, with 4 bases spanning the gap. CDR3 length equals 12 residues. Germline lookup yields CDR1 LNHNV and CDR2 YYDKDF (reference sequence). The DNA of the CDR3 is TGTGCCACCAGCAGTAGGACCGGGGAGCTGTTTTTT. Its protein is CATSSRTGELFF.

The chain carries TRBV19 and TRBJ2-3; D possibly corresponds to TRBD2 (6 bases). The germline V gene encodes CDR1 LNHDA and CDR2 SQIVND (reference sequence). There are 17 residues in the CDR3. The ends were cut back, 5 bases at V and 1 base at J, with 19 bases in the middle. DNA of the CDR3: TGTGCCAGTAGTCCGCATGCCCAAGGGACTGGCACAGATACGCAGTATTTT. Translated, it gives CASSPHAQGTGTDTQYF.

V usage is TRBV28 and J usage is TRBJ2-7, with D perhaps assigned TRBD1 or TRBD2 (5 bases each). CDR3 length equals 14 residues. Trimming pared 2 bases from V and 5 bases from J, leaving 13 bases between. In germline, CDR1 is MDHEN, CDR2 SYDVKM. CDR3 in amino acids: CASSLREGWHEQYF. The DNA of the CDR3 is TGTGCCAGCAGTTTAAGAGAGGGGTGGCACGAGCAGTACTTC.

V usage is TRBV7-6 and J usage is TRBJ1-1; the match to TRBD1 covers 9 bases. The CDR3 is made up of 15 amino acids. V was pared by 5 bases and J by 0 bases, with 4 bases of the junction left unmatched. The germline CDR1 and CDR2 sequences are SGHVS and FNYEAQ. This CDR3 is CASSLGQGMNTEAFF. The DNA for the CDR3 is TGTGCCAGCAGCCTGGGACAGGGAATGAACACTGAAGCTTTCTTT.

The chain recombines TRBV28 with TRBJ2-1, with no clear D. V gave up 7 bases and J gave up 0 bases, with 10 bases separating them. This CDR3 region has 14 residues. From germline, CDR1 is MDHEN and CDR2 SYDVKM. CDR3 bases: TGTGCCAGCACCGACTCGAGCTCCTACAATGAGCAGTTCTTC. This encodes CASTDSSSYNEQFF.

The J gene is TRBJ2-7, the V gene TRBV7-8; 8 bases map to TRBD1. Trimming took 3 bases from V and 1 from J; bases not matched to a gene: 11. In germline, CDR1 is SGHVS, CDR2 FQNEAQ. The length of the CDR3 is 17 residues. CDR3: CASSFTGTGYSSYEQYF. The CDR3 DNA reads TGTGCCAGCAGCTTCACCGGGACAGGCTATTCTTCCTACGAGCAGTACTTC.

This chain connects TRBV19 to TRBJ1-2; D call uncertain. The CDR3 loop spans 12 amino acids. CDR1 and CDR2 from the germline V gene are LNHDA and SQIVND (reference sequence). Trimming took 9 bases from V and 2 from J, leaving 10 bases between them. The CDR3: CASLTGNYGYTF. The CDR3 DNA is TGTGCCAGCCTCACGGGGAACTATGGCTACACCTTC.

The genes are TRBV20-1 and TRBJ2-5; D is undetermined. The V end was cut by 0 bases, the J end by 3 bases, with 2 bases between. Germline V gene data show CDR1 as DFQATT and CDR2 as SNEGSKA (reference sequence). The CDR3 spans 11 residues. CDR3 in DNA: TGCAGTGCTAGAGAGAAAGAGACCCAGTACTTC. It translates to CSAREKETQYF.

The CDR3 spells CASSPMVAGSFVDTQYF. DNA for the CDR3: TGTGCCAGCAGCCCGATGGTGGCGGGTTCTTTCGTGGATACGCAGTATTTT. This chain connects TRBV5-4 to TRBJ2-3; D perhaps matches TRBD2 (5 bases). The CDR3 is made up of 17 amino acids. CDR1 is SGHNT, CDR2 YYREEE, per germline (reference sequence). V lost 4 bases, J lost 6 bases, and 24 bases lay in between.

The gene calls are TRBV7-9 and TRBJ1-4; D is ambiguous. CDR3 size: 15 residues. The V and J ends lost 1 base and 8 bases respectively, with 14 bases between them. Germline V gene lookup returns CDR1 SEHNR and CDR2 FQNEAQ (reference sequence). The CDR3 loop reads CASSLVHRGGEKLFF. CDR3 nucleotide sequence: TGTGCCAGCAGCTTAGTACACCGGGGAGGGGAAAAACTGTTTTTT.

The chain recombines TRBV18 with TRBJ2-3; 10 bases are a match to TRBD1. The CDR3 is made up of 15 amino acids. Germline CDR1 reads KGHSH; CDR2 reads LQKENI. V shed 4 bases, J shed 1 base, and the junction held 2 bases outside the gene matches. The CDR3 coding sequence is TGTGCCAGCTCACGACAGGGGGCAGGCACAGATACGCAGTATTTT. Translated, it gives CASSRQGAGTDTQYF.

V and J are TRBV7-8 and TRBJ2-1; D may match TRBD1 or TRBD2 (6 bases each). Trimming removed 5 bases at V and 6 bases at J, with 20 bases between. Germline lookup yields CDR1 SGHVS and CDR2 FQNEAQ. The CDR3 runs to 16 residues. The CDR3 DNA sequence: TGTGCCAGCAGCCCAGGTCGGAGGGGGGCTCTCAATGAGCAGTTCTTC. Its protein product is CASSPGRRGALNEQFF.